The entry below describes one T cell receptor (beta chain). The CDR3 consists of 16 residues. In germline, CDR1 is PRHDT, CDR2 FYEKMQ (reference sequence). The ends lost 3 bases at V and 7 bases at J; junction bases unmatched: 7. Survey-level TCR beta sequencing used the immunoSEQ assay. Only in-frame clones appear in the TCRdb table, and some are missing; sequencing was by immunoSEQ multiplex PCR. The sample includes about 68,000 clones, roughly 95% of them seen just once. V is TRBV13 and J is TRBJ2-1; 12 bases agree with TRBD1. The receptor comes from a man aged 35-49 years with rheumatoid arthritis. The source material was PBMCs. The CDR3 bases are TGTGCCAGCAGCTTCCTCGGGACAGGGGGCTGGAATGAGCAGTTCTTC. It is translated as CASSFLGTGGWNEQFF.